This is a list of T cell receptor beta chains from one sample in a study of T cell responses to AZD1222 COVID-19 vaccine. The protocol was immunoSEQ multiplex PCR, while the TCRdb copy is restricted to in-frame clones and leaves out a portion. Altogether 150,000 to 200,000 clones are present, roughly 92% being singletons, with the ten largest covering 1.5% to 2%. Sequenced here: peripheral blood, sampled 28 days after the second AZD1222 dose. The receptors were sampled from an adult who received the AZD1222 COVID-19 vaccine. The CDR3 runs from the conserved cysteine through the conserved F or W. A D gene is named only where the DNA matches it firmly. Size is omitted from some rows. Given values are once, few, many or a class for expanded clones.

>TRBJ1-6|TRBD1|TRBV18|NA
TGTGCCAGCACCGAGGACAGGGTTCGAAATAATTCACCCCTCCACTTT
CASTEDRVRNNSPLHF
>TRBJ2-7|NA|TRBV7-3|NA
TGTGCCAGCAGCATCTCAAGAGGGGACGAGCAGTACTTC
CASSISRGDEQYF
>TRBJ1-2|NA|TRBV7-6|NA
TGTGCCAGCAGCGCCGGGAACCTGGGGAACTATGGCTACACCTTC
CASSAGNLGNYGYTF
>TRBJ2-7|TRBD1|TRBV2|NA
TGTGCCAGCTTAGACGGGGGCTCGGACAGGGCCTACGAGCAGTACTTC
CASLDGGSDRAYEQYF
>TRBJ1-1|NA|TRBV30|NA
TGTGCCTGGAGCCGAGGACAAACGAACACTGAAGCTTTCTTT
CAWSRGQTNTEAFF
>TRBJ1-6|NA|TRBV18|few
TGTGCCAGCTCACCCGCGGCAGGGCGCAATTCACCCCTCCACTTT
CASSPAAGRNSPLHF
>TRBJ2-7|NA|TRBV5-1|once
TGCGCCAGCAGGGCGACAGGCACCTACGAGCAGTACTTC
CASRATGTYEQYF
>TRBJ1-2|NA|TRBV5-1|NA
TGCGCCAGCAGCCACAGGGTCGGGGACTATGGCTACACCTTC
CASSHRVGDYGYTF
>TRBJ1-2|TRBD1|TRBV6-5|NA
TGTGCCAGCAGACAGGGACAGGGGGCGTATCATGGCTACACCTTC
CASRQGQGAYHGYTF
>TRBJ1-4|NA|TRBV7-3|NA
TGTGCCAGCAGCCAGGGACCTAATGAAAAACTGTTTTTT
CASSQGPNEKLFF
>TRBJ1-2|NA|TRBV6-5|NA
TGTGCCAACCTCTATATGGCTAACTATGGCTACACCTTC
CANLYMANYGYTF
>TRBJ2-7|TRBD1|TRBV2|NA
TGTGCCAGCAGCAATCAGGGGGCCGGGTCCTACGAGCAGTACTTC
CASSNQGAGSYEQYF
>TRBJ2-1|TRBD2|TRBV11-3|NA
TGTGCCAGCAGCTTCCCGGGACTAGAGCAGTTCTTC
CASSFPGLEQFF
>TRBJ1-2|NA|TRBV28|NA
TGTGCCAGCCGAGGGCCTATGACTGGCTACACCTTC
CASRGPMTGYTF
>TRBJ2-1|NA|TRBV27|NA
TGTGCCAGCACCGGGACCACTTCGCTATCCAACAATGAGCAGTTCTTC
CASTGTTSLSNNEQFF
>TRBJ1-1|TRBD1|TRBV2|NA
TGTGCCAGCACCCCACAGGGGGCTGAGACTGAAGCTTTCTTT
CASTPQGAETEAFF
>TRBJ2-5|TRBD2|TRBV7-2|NA
TGTGCCAGCAGCTTAGCTAGCGGGAGATGGGAGACCCAGTACTTC
CASSLASGRWETQYF
>TRBJ1-3|NA|TRBV3-1/TRBV3-2|NA
TGTGCCAGCAGCCAAGCAAGGGGAGGAAACACCATATATTTT
CASSQARGGNTIYF
>TRBJ2-3|NA|TRBV19|NA
TGTGCCAGTAGTAACGCTCCGGGGGCGGCAGATACGCAGTATTTT
CASSNAPGAADTQYF
>TRBJ2-1|NA|TRBV12-3/TRBV12-4|NA
TGTGCCAGCAGTTTTTCCCTCAATGAGCAGTTCTTC
CASSFSLNEQFF
>TRBJ1-2|TRBD1|TRBV27|NA
TGTGCCAGCAGTAAGCAGGGGGCGTCGATCTATGGCTACACCTTC
CASSKQGASIYGYTF
>TRBJ2-1|NA|TRBV10-3|once
TGTGCCATCAGTGACACAGGGACGTTTGGCAAGGAGCAGTTCTTC
CAISDTGTFGKEQFF
>TRBJ1-4|NA|TRBV7-9|NA
TGTGCCAGCAGCTCCGGCGAAAAACTGTTTTTT
CASSSGEKLFF
>TRBJ2-7|TRBD2|TRBV5-1|NA
TGCGCCAGCAGCTTGACCTCCGGGACTAGCTCTCATGAGCAGTACTTC
CASSLTSGTSSHEQYF
>TRBJ1-2|NA|TRBV4-1|NA
TGCGCCAGCAGCCAAGATTCAGGCAGGTACTATGGCTACACCTTC
CASSQDSGRYYGYTF
>TRBJ1-5|TRBD1|TRBV7-6|once
TGTGCCAGCAGCCCAGGGGGGTCGGGCAATCAGCCCCAGCATTTT
CASSPGGSGNQPQHF